The rows below give T cell receptor beta chains drawn from one sample of a study of tumor-infiltrating lymphocytes in primary liver carcinoma. Via MiXCR, TCRdb re-called the multiplex PCR reads, giving one row per CDR3 protein. The sample yields 30,000 to 40,000 distinct CDR3 sequences, 70% to 80% seen once. Material: liver tumor tissue from sampling region 4. The receptors derive from a man aged 40-49 years with primary liver carcinoma and hepatitis B virus infection. Both conserved end residues are part of each CDR3. A D gene is named only where the DNA matches it firmly. Not every row has a clone size; where given, it reads once, few, many or a size class.

D gene	clone size	V gene	J gene	CDR3 DNA	CDR3 protein
.	.	TRBV6-1	TRBJ2-3	TGTGCTGGTAAGCCCAGCACAGATACGCAGTATTTT	CAGKPSTDTQYF
.	.	TRBV29-1	TRBJ2-5	TGCAGCATTGAACTCCGCCAACAAGAGACCCAGTACTTC	CSIELRQQETQYF
TRBD2	.	TRBV28	TRBJ2-7	TGTGCCAACAGTTTCGGGGGGAACGGGAAATATCACGAGCAGTACTTC	CANSFGGNGKYHEQYF
.	.	TRBV11-2	TRBJ2-2	TGTGCCAGTAGCCATGTCCGGAGGAGGACCGGGGAGCTGTTTTTT	CASSHVRRRTGELFF
.	.	TRBV5-4	TRBJ2-7	TGTGCTAGCAGCTTACAGGTGCTGGACGAGCAATACTTC	CASSLQVLDEQYF
TRBD1	.	TRBV4-3	TRBJ1-2	TGCGCCAACAGCCAGGCAGGGACAGGGAGGAACTATGGCTACACTTTC	CANSQAGTGRNYGYTF
.	.	TRBV6-2/TRBV6-3	TRBJ2-6	TGTACCAGCAGTACCCTAGTGGGAAGGAACTCTGGGGCCAACGTCCTGACTTTC	CTSSTLVGRNSGANVLTF
.	.	TRBV4-2	TRBJ1-4	TGTGCCAGCAGCCAGTCCCACCGTGAAAAACCCTTTTTT	CASSQSHREKPFF
.	.	TRBV28	TRBJ1-1	TGTGCCGGCAGTTTAGCAACAACATTTAACACTGAAGCTTTCTTT	CAGSLATTFNTEAFF
.	medium-sized	TRBV10-2	TRBJ1-2	TGCGCCAGCAGTTTCCTAAAGGACTATGGCTACACCTTC	CASSFLKDYGYTF
.	.	TRBV11-3	TRBJ1-5	TGTGCCAGCAGCTTAGGTCGGGGGGTGGCTCAGCCCCAGCATTTC	CASSLGRGVAQPQHF
.	.	TRBV12-3/TRBV12-4	TRBJ1-2	TGTGCCAGCAGTACGGACGGTGCAGGAGCTGGCTACACCTTC	CASSTDGAGAGYTF
.	many	TRBV30	TRBJ1-2	TGTGCCTGGACGTCAACTAACTATGGCTACACCTTC	CAWTSTNYGYTF
.	.	TRBV5-1	TRBJ2-7	TGCGCCAGCATCTTGGGAGGGACACTCACGGCCTACGAGCAGTACTTC	CASILGGTLTAYEQYF
.	.	TRBV6-6	TRBJ2-1	TGTGCCAGTAGGCCCTGCATAGAATCAAGCTACAGTGAGCAGTTCTTC	CASRPCIESSYSEQFF
TRBD2	once	TRBV12-3/TRBV12-4	TRBJ2-3	TGTGCCAGCAGTCCAAGGATGACTAGCGGGAGTGTACCAGATACGCAGTATTTT	CASSPRMTSGSVPDTQYF
.	.	TRBV11-1	TRBJ2-7	TGTGCCAGTAGGGGGAAGCGATCCTACCGGCAGTACTTC	CASRGKRSYRQYF
.	.	TRBV5-4	TRBJ2-3	TGTGCCGGCGGCCAGAACGAAAGGACAGATTTT	CAGGQNERTDF
TRBD1	.	TRBV5-1	TRBJ1-6	TGCGCCAGCAGCGACAGCCTGACAGGGCGCAATTCACCCCTCCACTTT	CASSDSLTGRNSPLHF
.	.	TRBV4-3	TRBJ2-7	TGCGCTAGCAGCCAAGACCTGACAGGCTCCTGCGAGAAGTACTTC	CASSQDLTGSCEKYF
.	once	TRBV12-3/TRBV12-4	TRBJ2-3	TGTGCCAGCAGTTTATCGGCGCGCAGAGATATGCAGTATTTT	CASSLSARRDMQYF
.	few	TRBV11-3	TRBJ2-1	TGTGCCATCAGCCTAGGCGTCTCGAACAATGTGCAGTTCTTC	CAISLGVSNNVQFF
.	.	TRBV29-1	TRBJ1-5	TGCAGTGTAGCGACAGAGAGTAAAAGTCGGCCCCAGCATTTT	CSVATESKSRPQHF
.	medium-sized	TRBV6-1	TRBJ2-1	TGTGCCAGCAGTGAGCGGAAAAACAATGAGCAGTTCTTC	CASSERKNNEQFF
.	many	TRBV30	TRBJ2-1	TGTGCCTGGGTGGAATACAATGAGCAGTTCTTC	CAWVEYNEQFF
.	many	TRBV7-2	TRBJ1-6	TGTGCCAGCAGCTTGGGACCGTCTAATTCACCCCTCCACTTT	CASSLGPSNSPLHF
.	.	TRBV12-3/TRBV12-4	TRBJ2-4	TGCGCCAGTACGGAGGGGTCAACCCGAAACATTCAGTACTTC	CASTEGSTRNIQYF
TRBD1	medium-sized	TRBV6-5	TRBJ1-1	TGTGCCAGCAGCAAGGAGACAGGGGTGAACACTGAAGCTTTCTTT	CASSKETGVNTEAFF
.	few	TRBV5-5	TRBJ2-1	TGTGCCAACAGCTTGGGTCTAGGTACGGTCAATGAACAGTTCTTC	CANSLGLGTVNEQFF
TRBD2	medium-sized	TRBV5-4	TRBJ2-2	TGTGCCAGCAGCCCAACGGGACTAGCGGGAGTCGGGGAGCTGTTTTTT	CASSPTGLAGVGELFF
TRBD2	.	TRBV29-1	TRBJ2-2	TGCAGCGTTGGGACTAGCGAGGCGAACACCTGTGAGCTGTTTTTT	CSVGTSEANTCELFF
TRBD2	few	TRBV30	TRBJ2-7	TGTGCCTGGAGTGTAGGACTAGCGGGAGTTTCTGAGAAGTACTTC	CAWSVGLAGVSEKYF
.	.	TRBV6-1	TRBJ2-1	TGTACCAGCACCCTGGAGCGGCACACCTACAGTGAGCAGTCCTTC	CTSTLERHTYSEQSF
.	.	TRBV11-2	TRBJ2-2	TGTCCCAGCAGCCCCACAAGGGGGACAACCGGGGAGCTGCTTTTT	CPSSPTRGTTGELLF
.	.	TRBV29-1	TRBJ1-1	TGCAGCGTTGCCCCGGGATGGGGAATGTGTACTGAAGCTTTCTTT	CSVAPGWGMCTEAFF
TRBD1	few	TRBV29-1	TRBJ2-7	TGCAGCGTCGCACAGGGGTCCTCCTTGGTGGAGCAGTACTTC	CSVAQGSSLVEQYF
TRBD1	.	TRBV4-2	TRBJ2-1	TGTACCAGCAACCACACCGGGGGACAGGGGAACAATGAGCAGTTCTTC	CTSNHTGGQGNNEQFF
.	.	TRBV4-2	TRBJ2-7	TGTGCCAGCAGCCAAGAGGGGGATAGCTCCCGCAAGCAGTACTTC	CASSQEGDSSRKQYF
.	.	TRBV29-1	TRBJ1-1	TGCAGCGGGTCAGGGAGCTGGGGAATACACACTGAAGCTTTCTTT	CSGSGSWGIHTEAFF
.	.	TRBV11-2	TRBJ1-5	TGTGCCAGCAGTTTAGGAGACACGGGTTGGGTTCAGCCCCAGCATTTC	CASSLGDTGWVQPQHF
.	.	TRBV7-9	TRBJ1-4	TGTGCCAGCAGCTTAGCTGGACAGAATGAAAGACTGTTTTTT	CASSLAGQNERLFF
.	.	TRBV11-2	TRBJ2-3	TGTGCCAGCAGCAGAAGTAGTAGAGGGAACACCGATACGCAGTATTTT	CASSRSSRGNTDTQYF
.	.	TRBV29-1	TRBJ2-1	TGCAGAGTCATGCGCCCTGAACAGGACGAGCAGTTCTTC	CRVMRPEQDEQFF
TRBD2	.	TRBV20-1	TRBJ2-3	TGCGCCACCCCGGGAGCGGGACGGTCAGATACGCAGTATTTT	CATPGAGRSDTQYF
TRBD2	.	TRBV11-2	TRBJ2-3	TGTGTCAGCAGCGAGGCCCCACCGAGACTAGCGGTAACAGATACGCAGTATTTT	CVSSEAPPRLAVTDTQYF
TRBD1	.	TRBV6-5	TRBJ2-7	TGTGCCAGCAGATTTGGACAGGGAAGAGCCTACGAAGAGTACTTC	CASRFGQGRAYEEYF
.	medium-sized	TRBV5-5	TRBJ1-3	TGTGCCAGCAGCTTGGCCTGGGCGGCTCCTCTGAGGAGCACCATATATTTT	CASSLAWAAPLRSTIYF
TRBD2	.	TRBV4-3	TRBJ2-7	TGCGCTAGCAGCCTACGACTAGCGGGAGCAGCCTACGAGCAGTACTTC	CASSLRLAGAAYEQYF
TRBD2	.	TRBV5-1	TRBJ2-1	TGTGCCAGCAACTCGACGGGACTAGCTGAGCAGTTCTTC	CASNSTGLAEQFF
.	.	TRBV28	TRBJ2-7	TGTGCCAGCGGCTCGCCCCTTATGGGTAACGTCGAGCAGTGCTTC	CASGSPLMGNVEQCF
TRBD2	.	TRBV29-1	TRBJ2-1	TGCAGTGTTGCCCCCATCCTAGCGGGAGGGTATGAGCAGTTCTTC	CSVAPILAGGYEQFF
TRBD2	few	TRBV7-7	TRBJ2-1	TGTGCTAGCAGCTTTCCCCGCTTCTACGGACTAGCGGGAGATGAGCAGTTCTTC	CASSFPRFYGLAGDEQFF
.	once	TRBV5-1	TRBJ2-2	TGCGCCAGCAGCTTACATCACTGGACGAACAAGGGGGAGCTGTTTTTT	CASSLHHWTNKGELFF
.	.	TRBV7-9	TRBJ2-1	TGTGTCAGCAGCTCGCGTAGTTCCGGGAGAACCTACAATGAGCATTTCTTC	CVSSSRSSGRTYNEHFF
.	.	TRBV5-6	TRBJ2-6	TGTGCCAGCAGCTCCGTGGCTGTCCTGACTTTC	CASSSVAVLTF
.	.	TRBV4-2	TRBJ2-1	TGTGCCAACAGCCAAGATTGGATTACCGACGGTGAGCAGTTCTTC	CANSQDWITDGEQFF
TRBD1	.	TRBV4-1	TRBJ1-2	TGCGCCAGCAGCCCGCCGGGACAGCCTTATGGCTACACCTTC	CASSPPGQPYGYTF
TRBD1	.	TRBV7-8	TRBJ1-5	TGTGCCAGCGGCTTAGGGACAGGGAAGGATCAGCCCCAGCATTTT	CASGLGTGKDQPQHF
.	.	TRBV4-1	TRBJ2-6	TGCGCCAGCGGCCAAGATCAGGGCTTTGGGGCCAACGTCATGACTTTC	CASGQDQGFGANVMTF